This T cell receptor (beta chain) was sequenced for a study of blood T cells in healthy people across ages. Combining a sample-barcoded 5' primer with a J-beta primer mix, a second PCR ran for roughly 7 to 11 cycles. TCRdb ran MiXCR on the 5' RACE reads and lists one entry per CDR3 protein. The table records hundreds of thousands of distinct CDR3 sequences, around 52% of them present only once. The CDR3 is 12 residues long. Trimming stripped 6 bases from V and 7 bases from J, with 13 bases between. Germline CDR1 reads SNHLY; CDR2 reads FYNNEI. Concerning this clonotype: A much larger clone lies one base from this, so it may be a read error.

Total RNA was extracted at no less than 6 micrograms per sample. Input material: blood. The V and J genes are TRBV2 and TRBJ2-7; TRBD1 might be the D (6 bases). This clonotype originated in a woman of 80 years or more in good health. Written as DNA, the CDR3 is TGTGCCAGCAGACAGGGTTACAATGAGCAGTACTTC. Its protein is CASRQGYNEQYF. Using reference TRBV2 and TRBJ2-7 for the parts outside the CDR3, the full variable domain is EPEVTQTPSHQVTQMGQEVILRCVPISNHLYFYWYRQILGQKVEFLVSFYNNEISEKSEIFDDQFSVERPDGSNFTLKIRSTKLEDSAMYFCASRQGYNEQYFGPGTRLTVT.